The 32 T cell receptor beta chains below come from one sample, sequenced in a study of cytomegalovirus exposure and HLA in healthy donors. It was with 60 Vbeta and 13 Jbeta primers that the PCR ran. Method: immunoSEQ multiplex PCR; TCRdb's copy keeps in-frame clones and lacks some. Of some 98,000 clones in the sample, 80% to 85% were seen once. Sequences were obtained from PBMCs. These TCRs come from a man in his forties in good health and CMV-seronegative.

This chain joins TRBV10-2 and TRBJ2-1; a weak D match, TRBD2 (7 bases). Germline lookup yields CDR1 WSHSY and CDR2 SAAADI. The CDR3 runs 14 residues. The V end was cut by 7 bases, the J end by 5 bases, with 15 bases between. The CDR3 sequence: CASTWGGGNNEQFF. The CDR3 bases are TGCGCCAGCACATGGGGGGGCGGCAACAATGAGCAGTTCTTC.

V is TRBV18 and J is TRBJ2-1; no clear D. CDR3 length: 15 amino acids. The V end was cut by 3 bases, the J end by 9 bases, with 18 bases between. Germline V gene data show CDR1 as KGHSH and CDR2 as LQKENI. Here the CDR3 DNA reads TGTGCCAGCTCACCTCCCGGAGTTTCGGTTAGTGAGCAGTTCTTC. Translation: CASSPPGVSVSEQFF.

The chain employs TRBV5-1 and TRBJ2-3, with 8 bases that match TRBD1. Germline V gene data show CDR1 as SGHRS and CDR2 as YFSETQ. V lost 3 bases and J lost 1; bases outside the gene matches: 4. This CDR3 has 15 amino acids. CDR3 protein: CASSSGQGGTDTQYF. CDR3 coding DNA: TGCGCCAGCAGCTCCGGACAGGGAGGCACAGATACGCAGTATTTT.

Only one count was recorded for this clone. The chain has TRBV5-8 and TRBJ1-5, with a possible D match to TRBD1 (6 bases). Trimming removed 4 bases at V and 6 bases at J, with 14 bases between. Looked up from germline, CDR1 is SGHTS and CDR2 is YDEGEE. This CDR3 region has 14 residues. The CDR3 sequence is CASSHRQVGQPQHF. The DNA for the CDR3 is TGTGCCAGCAGCCATCGACAGGTGGGTCAGCCCCAGCATTTT.

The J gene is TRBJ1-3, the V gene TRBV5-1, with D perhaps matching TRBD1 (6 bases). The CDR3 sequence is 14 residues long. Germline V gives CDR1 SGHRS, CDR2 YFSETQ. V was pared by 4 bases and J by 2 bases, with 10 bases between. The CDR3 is CASSRTGTGNTIYF. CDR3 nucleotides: TGCGCCAGCAGCAGAACAGGGACTGGAAACACCATATATTTT.

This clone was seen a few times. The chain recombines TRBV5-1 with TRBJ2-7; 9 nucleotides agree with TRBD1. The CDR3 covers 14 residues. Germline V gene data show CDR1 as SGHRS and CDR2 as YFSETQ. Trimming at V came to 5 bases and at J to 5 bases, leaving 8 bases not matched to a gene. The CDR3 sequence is CASRQGQGPHEQYF. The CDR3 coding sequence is TGCGCCAGCAGGCAGGGACAGGGTCCCCACGAGCAGTACTTC.

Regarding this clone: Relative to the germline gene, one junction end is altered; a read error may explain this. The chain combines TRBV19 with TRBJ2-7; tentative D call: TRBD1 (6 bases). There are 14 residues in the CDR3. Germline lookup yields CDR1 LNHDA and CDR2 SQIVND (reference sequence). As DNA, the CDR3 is TGTGCCAGTAGTCTAGAGACAGGAAACTACGAGCAGTACTTC. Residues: CASSLETGNYEQYF.

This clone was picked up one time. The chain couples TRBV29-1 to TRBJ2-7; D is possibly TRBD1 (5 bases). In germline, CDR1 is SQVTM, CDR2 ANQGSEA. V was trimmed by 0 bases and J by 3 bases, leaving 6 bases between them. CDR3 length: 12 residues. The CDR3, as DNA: TGCAGCGTTGAAGACAGGGACTACGAGCAGTACTTC. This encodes CSVEDRDYEQYF.

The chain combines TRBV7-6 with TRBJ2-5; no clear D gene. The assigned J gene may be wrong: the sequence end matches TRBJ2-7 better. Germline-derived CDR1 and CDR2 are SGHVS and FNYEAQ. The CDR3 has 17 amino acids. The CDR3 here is CASSLGPEAFEDYEQYF. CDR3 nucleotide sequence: TGTGCCAGCAGCTTAGGCCCCGAAGCCTTTGAGGATTACGAGCAGTACTTC.

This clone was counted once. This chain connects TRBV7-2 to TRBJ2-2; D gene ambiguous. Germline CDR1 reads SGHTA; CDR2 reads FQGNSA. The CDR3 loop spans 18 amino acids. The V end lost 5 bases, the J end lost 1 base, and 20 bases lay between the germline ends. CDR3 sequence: CASSVIPIVSVNTGELFF. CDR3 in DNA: TGTGCCAGCAGCGTAATCCCCATAGTGTCGGTGAACACCGGGGAGCTGTTTTTT.

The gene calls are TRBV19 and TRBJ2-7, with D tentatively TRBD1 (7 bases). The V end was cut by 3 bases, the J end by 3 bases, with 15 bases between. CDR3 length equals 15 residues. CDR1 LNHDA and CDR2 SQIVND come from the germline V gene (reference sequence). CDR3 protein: CASSIRRDRDYEQYF. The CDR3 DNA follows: TGTGCCAGTAGTATTAGGCGGGACAGAGACTACGAGCAGTACTTC. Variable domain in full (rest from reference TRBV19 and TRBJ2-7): DGGITQSPKYLFRKEGQNVTLSCEQNLNHDAMYWYRQDPGQGLRLIYYSQIVNDFQKGDIAEGYSVSREKKESFPLTVTSAQKNPTAFYLCASSIRRDRDYEQYFGPGTRLTVT.

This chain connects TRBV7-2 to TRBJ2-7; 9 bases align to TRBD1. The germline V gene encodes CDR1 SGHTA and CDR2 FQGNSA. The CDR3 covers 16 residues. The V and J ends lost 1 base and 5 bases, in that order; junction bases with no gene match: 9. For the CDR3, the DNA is TGTGCCAGCAGCTTAGTCGGGACAGGGAGGGGGAACGAGCAGTACTTC. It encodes CASSLVGTGRGNEQYF. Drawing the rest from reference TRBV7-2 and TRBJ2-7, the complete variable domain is GAGVSQSPSNKVTEKGKDVELRCDPISGHTALYWYRQSLGQGLEFLIYFQGNSAPDKSGLPSDRFSAERTGGSVSTLTIQRTQQEDSAVYLCASSLVGTGRGNEQYFGPGTRLTVT.

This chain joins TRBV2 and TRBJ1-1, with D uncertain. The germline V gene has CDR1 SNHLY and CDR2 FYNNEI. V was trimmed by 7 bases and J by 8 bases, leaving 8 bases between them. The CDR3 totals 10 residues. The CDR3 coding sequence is TGTGCCAGCAAGCGGGCAGAAGCTTTCTTT. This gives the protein CASKRAEAFF.

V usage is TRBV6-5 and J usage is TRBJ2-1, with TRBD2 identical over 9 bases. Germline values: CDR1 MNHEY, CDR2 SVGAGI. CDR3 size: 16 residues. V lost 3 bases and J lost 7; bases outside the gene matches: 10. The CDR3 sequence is CASSYRRGGRGNEQFF. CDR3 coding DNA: TGTGCCAGCAGTTATCGGCGGGGGGGCCGGGGGAATGAGCAGTTCTTC.

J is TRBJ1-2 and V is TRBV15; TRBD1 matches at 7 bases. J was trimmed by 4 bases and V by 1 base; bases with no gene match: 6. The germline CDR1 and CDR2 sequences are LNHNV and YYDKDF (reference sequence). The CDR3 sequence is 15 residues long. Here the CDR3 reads CATSRGPTGIYGYTF. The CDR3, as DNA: TGTGCCACCAGCAGAGGACCGACAGGGATCTATGGCTACACCTTC. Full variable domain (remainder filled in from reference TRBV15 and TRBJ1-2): DAMVIQNPRYQVTQFGKPVTLSCSQTLNHNVMYWYQQKSSQAPKLLFHYYDKDFNNEADTPDNFQSRRPNTSFCFLDIRSPGLGDTAMYLCATSRGPTGIYGYTFGSGTRLTVV.

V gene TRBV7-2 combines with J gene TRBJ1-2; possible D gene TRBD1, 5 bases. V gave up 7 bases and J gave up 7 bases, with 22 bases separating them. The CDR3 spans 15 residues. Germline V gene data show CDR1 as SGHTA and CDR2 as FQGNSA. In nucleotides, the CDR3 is TGTGCCAGCACACAGGTCACCGGGGGGGGAGTTGGCTACACCTTC. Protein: CASTQVTGGGVGYTF.

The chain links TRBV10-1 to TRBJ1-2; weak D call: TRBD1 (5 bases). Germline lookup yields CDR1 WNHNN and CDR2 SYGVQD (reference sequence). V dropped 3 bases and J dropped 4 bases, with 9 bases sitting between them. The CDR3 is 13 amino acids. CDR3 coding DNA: TGCGCCAGCAGTGAACGGGGGAGCTATGGCTACACCTTC. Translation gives CASSERGSYGYTF.

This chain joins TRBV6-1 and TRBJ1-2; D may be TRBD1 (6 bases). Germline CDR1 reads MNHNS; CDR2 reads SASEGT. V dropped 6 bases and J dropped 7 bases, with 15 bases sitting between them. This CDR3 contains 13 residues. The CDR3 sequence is CASRLQGQIGYTF. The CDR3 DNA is TGTGCCAGCAGACTCCAAGGACAGATTGGCTACACCTTC.

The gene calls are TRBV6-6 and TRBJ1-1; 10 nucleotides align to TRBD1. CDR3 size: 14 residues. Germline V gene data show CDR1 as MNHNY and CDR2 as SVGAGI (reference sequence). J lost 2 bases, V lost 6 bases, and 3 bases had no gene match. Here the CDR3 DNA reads TGTGCCAGCAGGCGGGACAGGGGAAACACTGAAGCTTTCTTT. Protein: CASRRDRGNTEAFF.

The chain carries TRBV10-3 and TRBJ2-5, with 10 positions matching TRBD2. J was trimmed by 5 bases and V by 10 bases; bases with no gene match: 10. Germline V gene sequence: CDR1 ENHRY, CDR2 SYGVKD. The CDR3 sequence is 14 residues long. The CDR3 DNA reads TGTGCCACAAACCAGGGACTAGCGACGGAGACCCAGTACTTC. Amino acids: CATNQGLATETQYF.

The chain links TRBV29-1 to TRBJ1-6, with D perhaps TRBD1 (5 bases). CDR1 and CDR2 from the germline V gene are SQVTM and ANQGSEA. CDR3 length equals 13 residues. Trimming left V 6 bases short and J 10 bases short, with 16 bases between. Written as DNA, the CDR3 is TGCAGCGTCCGGGACTTGGAGGGGTCACCCCTCCACTTT. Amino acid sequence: CSVRDLEGSPLHF.

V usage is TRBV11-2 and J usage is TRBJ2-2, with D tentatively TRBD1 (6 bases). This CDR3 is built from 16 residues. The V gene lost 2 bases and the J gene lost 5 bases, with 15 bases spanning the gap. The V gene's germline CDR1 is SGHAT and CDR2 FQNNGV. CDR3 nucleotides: TGTGCCAGCAGCTTACCGGGTAGGGGGTATACCGGGGAGCTGTTTTTT. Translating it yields CASSLPGRGYTGELFF.

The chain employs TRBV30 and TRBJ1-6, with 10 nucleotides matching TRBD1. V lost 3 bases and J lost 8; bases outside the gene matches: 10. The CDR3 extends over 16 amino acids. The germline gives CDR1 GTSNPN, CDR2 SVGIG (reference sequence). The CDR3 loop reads CAWSHSRGQGHSPLHF. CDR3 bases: TGTGCCTGGAGCCATAGCAGGGGACAGGGGCATTCACCCCTCCACTTT. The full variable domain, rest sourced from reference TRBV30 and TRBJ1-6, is SQTIHQWPATLVQPVGSPLSLECTVEGTSNPNLYWYRQAAGRGLQLLFYSVGIGQISSEVPQNLSASRPQDRQFILSSKKLLLSDSGFYLCAWSHSRGQGHSPLHFGNGTRLTVT.

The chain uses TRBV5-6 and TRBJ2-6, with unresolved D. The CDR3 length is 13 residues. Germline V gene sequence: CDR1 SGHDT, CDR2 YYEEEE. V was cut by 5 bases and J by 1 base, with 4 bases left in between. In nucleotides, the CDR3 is TGTGCCAGCAGGAGATCTGGGGCCAACGTCCTGACTTTC. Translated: CASRRSGANVLTF. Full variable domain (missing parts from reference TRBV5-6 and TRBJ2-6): DAGVTQSPTHLIKTRGQQVTLRCSPKSGHDTVSWYQQALGQGPQFIFQYYEEEERQRGNFPDRFSGHQFPNYSSELNVNALLLGDSALYLCASRRSGANVLTFGAGSRLTVL.

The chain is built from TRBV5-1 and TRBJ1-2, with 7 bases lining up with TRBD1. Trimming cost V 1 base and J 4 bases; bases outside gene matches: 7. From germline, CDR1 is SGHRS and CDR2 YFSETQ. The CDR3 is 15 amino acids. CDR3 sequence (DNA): TGCGCCAGCAGCTTGCGGCAGGGGGGTCTCTATGGCTACACCTTC. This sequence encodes CASSLRQGGLYGYTF.

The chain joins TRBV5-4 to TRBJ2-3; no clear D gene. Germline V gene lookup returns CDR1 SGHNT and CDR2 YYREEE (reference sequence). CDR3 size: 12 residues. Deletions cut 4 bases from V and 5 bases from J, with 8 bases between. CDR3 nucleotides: TGTGCCAGCAGCACCAGAAGAGATACGCAGTATTTT. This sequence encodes CASSTRRDTQYF.

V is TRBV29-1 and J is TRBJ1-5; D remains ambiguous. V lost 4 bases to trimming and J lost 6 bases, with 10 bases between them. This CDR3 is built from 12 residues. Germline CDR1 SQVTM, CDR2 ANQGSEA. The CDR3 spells CSVGPAGQPQHF. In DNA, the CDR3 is TGCAGCGTTGGGCCAGCGGGTCAGCCCCAGCATTTT.

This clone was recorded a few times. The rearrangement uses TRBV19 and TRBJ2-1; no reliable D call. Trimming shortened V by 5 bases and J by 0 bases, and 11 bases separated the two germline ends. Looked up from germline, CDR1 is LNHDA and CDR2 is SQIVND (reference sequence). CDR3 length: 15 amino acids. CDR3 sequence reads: CASSATSDSYNEQFF. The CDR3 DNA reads TGTGCCAGTAGTGCGACAAGTGACTCCTACAATGAGCAGTTCTTC.

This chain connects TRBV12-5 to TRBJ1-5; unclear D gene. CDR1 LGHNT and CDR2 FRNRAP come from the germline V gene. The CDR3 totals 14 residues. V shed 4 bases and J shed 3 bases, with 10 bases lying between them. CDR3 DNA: TGTGCTAGTGGTTGGGGAGGACTCAATCAGCCCCAGCATTTT. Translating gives CASGWGGLNQPQHF.

In DNA, the CDR3 is TGTGCCAGCAGTATGGGGGGGTCGGGGGGGTATGGCTACACCTTC. As protein: CASSMGGSGGYGYTF. The V call is TRBV5-4, the J call TRBJ1-2; a weak D match, TRBD1 (5 bases). The CDR3 has 15 amino acids. The V end was cut by 5 bases, the J end by 5 bases, with 19 bases between. Germline V lookup: CDR1 SGHNT, CDR2 YYREEE (reference sequence). Looking up the rest from reference TRBV5-4 and TRBJ1-2 gives the full variable domain: ETGVTQSPTHLIKTRGQQVTLRCSSQSGHNTVSWYQQALGQGPQFIFQYYREEENGRGNFPPRFSGLQFPNYSSELNVNALELDDSALYLCASSMGGSGGYGYTFGSGTRLTVV.

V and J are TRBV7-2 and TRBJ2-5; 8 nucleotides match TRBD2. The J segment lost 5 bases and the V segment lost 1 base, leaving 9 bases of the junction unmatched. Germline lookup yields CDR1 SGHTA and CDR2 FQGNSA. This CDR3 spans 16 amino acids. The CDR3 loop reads CASSLGRGGRVETQYF. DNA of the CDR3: TGTGCCAGCAGCTTAGGTCGGGGGGGCCGGGTGGAGACCCAGTACTTC. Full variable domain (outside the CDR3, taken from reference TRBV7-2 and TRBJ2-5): GAGVSQSPSNKVTEKGKDVELRCDPISGHTALYWYRQSLGQGLEFLIYFQGNSAPDKSGLPSDRFSAERTGGSVSTLTIQRTQQEDSAVYLCASSLGRGGRVETQYFGPGTRLLVL.

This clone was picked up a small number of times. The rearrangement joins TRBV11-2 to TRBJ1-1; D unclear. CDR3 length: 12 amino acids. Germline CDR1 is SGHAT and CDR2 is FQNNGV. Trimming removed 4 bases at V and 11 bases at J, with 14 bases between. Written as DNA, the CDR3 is TGTGCCAGCAGCTCCATGCGACACGCGGCTTTCTTT. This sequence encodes CASSSMRHAAFF.